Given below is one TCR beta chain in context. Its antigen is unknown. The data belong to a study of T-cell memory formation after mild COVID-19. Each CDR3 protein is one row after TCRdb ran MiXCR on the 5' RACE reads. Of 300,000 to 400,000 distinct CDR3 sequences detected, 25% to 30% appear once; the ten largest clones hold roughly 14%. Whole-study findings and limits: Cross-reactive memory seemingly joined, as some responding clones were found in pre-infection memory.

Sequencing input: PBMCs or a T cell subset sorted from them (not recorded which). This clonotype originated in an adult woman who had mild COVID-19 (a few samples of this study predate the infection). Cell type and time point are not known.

The DNA for the CDR3 is TGTGCCAGCAGGGAGGGGGGCACTGAAGCTTTCTTT. This codes for CASREGGTEAFF. The genes are TRBV28 and TRBJ1-1; perhaps TRBD1 as D (6 bases). V was shortened by 6 bases and J by 4 bases, with 9 bases between the two germline ends. The CDR3 contains 12 residues. Looked up from germline, CDR1 is MDHEN and CDR2 is SYDVKM.